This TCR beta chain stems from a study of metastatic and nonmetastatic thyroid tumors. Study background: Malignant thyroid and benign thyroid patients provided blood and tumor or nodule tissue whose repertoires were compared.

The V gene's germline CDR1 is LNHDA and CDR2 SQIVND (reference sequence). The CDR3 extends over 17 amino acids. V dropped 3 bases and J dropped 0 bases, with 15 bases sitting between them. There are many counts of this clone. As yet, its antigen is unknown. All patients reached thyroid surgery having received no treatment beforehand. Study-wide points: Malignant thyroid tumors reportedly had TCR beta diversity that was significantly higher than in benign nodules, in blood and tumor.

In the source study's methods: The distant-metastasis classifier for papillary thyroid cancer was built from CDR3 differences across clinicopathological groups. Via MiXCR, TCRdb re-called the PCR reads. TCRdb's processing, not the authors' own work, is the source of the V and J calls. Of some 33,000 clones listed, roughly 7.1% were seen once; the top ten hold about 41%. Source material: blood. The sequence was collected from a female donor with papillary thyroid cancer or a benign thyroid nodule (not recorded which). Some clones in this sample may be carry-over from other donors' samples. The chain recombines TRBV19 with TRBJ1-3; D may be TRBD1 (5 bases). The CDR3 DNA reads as TGTGCCAGTAGTATGCCGGGGGGAGAGAGCTCTGGAAACACCATATATTTT. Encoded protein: CASSMPGGESSGNTIYF.